The entry that follows covers one TCR beta chain sequence. This sample is drawn from a study of blood T cell repertoires in COVID-19. Study in general: Samples came from the United States, Italy and Spain, spanning acute and convalescent COVID-19. Nucleic acid was either cDNA or gDNA, and it came from T cells, B-cell-depleted T cells, or PBMCs.

Produced via immunoSEQ multiplex PCR; TCRdb's table is partial and in-frame only. The sample shows 150,000 to 200,000 clones, about four fifths of them seen only once. The CDR3 is 14 residues long. Looked up from germline, CDR1 is MNHNS and CDR2 is SASEGT. After removal of 5 bases from V and 3 bases from J, the junction contained 2 bases not matched to a gene. The V call is TRBV6-1, the J call TRBJ2-1; 9 bases match TRBD1. Input material: peripheral blood. This TCR derives from a man in his 60s with active or convalescent COVID-19. The CDR3 loop is CASSSGQGYNEQFF. DNA of the CDR3: TGTGCCAGCAGTTCGGGACAGGGCTACAATGAGCAGTTCTTC.